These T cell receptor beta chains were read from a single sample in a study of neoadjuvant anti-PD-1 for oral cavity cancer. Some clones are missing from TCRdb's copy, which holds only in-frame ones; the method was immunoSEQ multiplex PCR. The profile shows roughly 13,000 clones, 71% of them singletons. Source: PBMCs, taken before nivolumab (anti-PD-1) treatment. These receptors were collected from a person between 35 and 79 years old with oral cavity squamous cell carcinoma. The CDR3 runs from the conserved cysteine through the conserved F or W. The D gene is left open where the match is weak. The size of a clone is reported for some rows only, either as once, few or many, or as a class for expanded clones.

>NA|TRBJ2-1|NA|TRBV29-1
CSVDLASSCNEQFF
TGCAGCGTTGATCTAGCGAGCTCCTGCAATGAGCAGTTCTTC
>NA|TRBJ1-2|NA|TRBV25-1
CASSEFGLRGIYGYTF
TGTGCCAGCAGTGAATTTGGACTCCGAGGGATCTATGGCTACACCTTC
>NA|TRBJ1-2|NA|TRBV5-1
CASSTSQGNYGYTF
TGCGCCAGCAGTACATCCCAGGGGAACTATGGCTACACCTTC
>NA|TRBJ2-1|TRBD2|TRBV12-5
CASLSGGLYNEQFF
TGTGCTAGCCTTAGCGGGGGGCTTTACAATGAGCAGTTCTTC
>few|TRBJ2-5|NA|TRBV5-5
CASSSQWGLTKETQYF
TGTGCCAGCAGCTCCCAGTGGGGACTGACCAAAGAGACCCAGTACTTC
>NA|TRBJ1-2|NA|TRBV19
CARIARGANYGYTF
TGTGCCAGAATTGCCCGGGGGGCTAACTATGGCTACACCTTC
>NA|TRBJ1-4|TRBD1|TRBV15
CATRQGPTNEKLFF
TGTGCCACGAGACAGGGCCCAACTAATGAAAAACTGTTTTTT
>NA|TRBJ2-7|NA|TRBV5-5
CASSLFSPGHRDGEQYF
TGTGCCAGCAGCTTGTTCTCTCCGGGACATAGGGACGGCGAGCAGTACTTC
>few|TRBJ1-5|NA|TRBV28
CASRPQGVDIQPQHF
TGTGCCAGCAGACCCCAGGGAGTCGACATTCAGCCCCAGCATTTT
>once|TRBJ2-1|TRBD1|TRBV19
CASRPGQGYNEQFF
TGTGCCAGTAGACCGGGACAGGGCTACAATGAGCAGTTCTTC
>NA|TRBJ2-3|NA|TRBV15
CATSKGHSESTDTQYF
TGTGCCACCAGCAAGGGACATAGTGAAAGCACAGATACGCAGTATTTT
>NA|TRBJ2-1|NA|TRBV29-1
CSVVVNEQFF
TGCAGCGTTGTAGTGAATGAGCAGTTCTTC
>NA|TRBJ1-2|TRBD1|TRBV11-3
CASSLEVQGASGYTF
TGTGCCAGCAGCTTAGAAGTACAGGGGGCCAGTGGCTACACCTTC
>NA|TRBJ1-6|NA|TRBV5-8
CASSLVQGVHNSPLHF
TGTGCCAGCAGCTTGGTACAGGGAGTCCATAATTCACCCCTCCACTTT
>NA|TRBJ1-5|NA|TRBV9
CASSPDGGTGNQPQHF
TGTGCCAGCAGCCCAGACGGCGGAACGGGCAATCAGCCCCAGCATTTT
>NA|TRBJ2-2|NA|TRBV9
CASSPQVGLAGELFF
TGTGCCAGCAGCCCCCAAGTGGGACTTGCCGGGGAGCTGTTTTTT
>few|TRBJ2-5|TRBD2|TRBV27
CASSPQTSARETQYF
TGTGCCAGCAGTCCGCAGACTAGCGCTAGGGAGACCCAGTACTTC
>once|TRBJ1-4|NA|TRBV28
CASSFEGGTRNEKLFF
TGTGCCAGCAGCTTCGAAGGGGGGACACGGAATGAAAAACTGTTTTTT
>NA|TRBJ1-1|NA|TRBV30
CAWEDVWDEAFF
TGTGCCTGGGAAGATGTGTGGGATGAAGCTTTCTTT
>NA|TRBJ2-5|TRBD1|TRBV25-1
CASASAPGQGAEETQYF
TGTGCCAGCGCCTCCGCCCCGGGACAGGGGGCGGAAGAGACCCAGTACTTC
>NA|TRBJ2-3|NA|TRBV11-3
CASSTTGGGAADTQYF
TGTGCCAGCAGCACCACGGGAGGGGGCGCAGCAGATACGCAGTATTTT
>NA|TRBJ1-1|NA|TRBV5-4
CASSNPRANTEAFF
TGTGCCAGCAGCAACCCCCGGGCGAACACTGAAGCTTTCTTT
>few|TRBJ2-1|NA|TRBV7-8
CASSLRRLINEQFF
TGTGCCAGCAGCTTAAGGAGACTGATAAATGAGCAGTTCTTC